These 6 T cell receptor beta chains originate from one sample sequenced in a study of radiotherapy plus CTLA-4 blockade in lung cancer. The repertoire was sequenced with immunoSEQ multiplex PCR; TCRdb's copy has only in-frame clones and lacks some. Here the sample spans about 49,000 clones, approximately 84% being singletons. The specimen was peripheral blood, collected from a patient treated with radiotherapy plus ipilimumab. The receptors were gathered from a human donor with non-small cell lung cancer whose response to radiotherapy plus ipilimumab could not be evaluated.

The gene calls are TRBV2 and TRBJ1-5, with TRBD1 as a possible D gene (6 bases). Trimming removed 3 bases from V and 0 bases from J, with 24 bases in between. The CDR3 covers 20 residues. Germline-derived CDR1 and CDR2 are SNHLY and FYNNEI. Here the CDR3 reads CASSDGQLKGIGYSNQPQHF. CDR3 DNA sequence: TGTGCCAGCAGTGATGGACAGCTCAAAGGGATCGGATATAGCAATCAGCCCCAGCATTTT.

The chain carries TRBV28 and TRBJ2-7; weak D call: TRBD1 (6 bases). The V gene's germline CDR1 is MDHEN and CDR2 SYDVKM. CDR3 length: 13 residues. V was trimmed by 6 bases and J by 2 bases, leaving 11 bases between them. In DNA form, the CDR3 reads TGTGCCAGCAGAACCACAGGGCCCTACGAGCAGTACTTC. Amino acid sequence: CASRTTGPYEQYF.

The rearrangement joins TRBV6-5 to TRBJ1-2; TRBD1 aligns across 8 bases. J lost 9 bases, V lost 4 bases, and 13 bases had no gene match. Germline V gene sequence: CDR1 MNHEY, CDR2 SVGAGI. The CDR3 contains 15 residues. The CDR3 region is CASSFNRGAKRSYTF. The CDR3 bases are TGTGCCAGCAGTTTCAACAGGGGGGCTAAGCGGAGCTACACCTTC.

V gene TRBV2 combines with J gene TRBJ1-1; D gene uncertain. The CDR3 consists of 14 residues. Per germline, CDR1 SNHLY and CDR2 FYNNEI. V lost 8 bases to trimming and J lost 5 bases, with 18 bases between them. The CDR3 DNA reads as TGTGCCAGCTATCTCCGACGAGGATGGACTGAAGCTTTCTTT. Amino acids: CASYLRRGWTEAFF.

This chain uses TRBV5-1 with TRBJ1-3; tentative D call: TRBD1 (5 bases). The CDR3 contains 16 residues. The V and J ends lost 4 bases and 2 bases respectively, with 16 bases between them. The germline V gene encodes CDR1 SGHRS and CDR2 YFSETQ. CDR3 residues: CASSLGGRETGNTIYF. The CDR3 DNA follows: TGCGCCAGCAGCCTGGGGGGTAGGGAGACTGGAAACACCATATATTTT.

Only one count was recorded for this clone. The rearrangement links TRBV4-3 to TRBJ2-1; 9 bases align to TRBD2. Germline V gene sequence: CDR1 LGHNA, CDR2 YSLEER. Trimming removed 2 bases from V and 6 bases from J; junction bases left unmatched: 5. This CDR3 spans 15 amino acids. This CDR3 is CASSQPGTSSNEQFF. The CDR3 DNA reads as TGCGCCAGCAGCCAACCCGGGACTAGCTCCAATGAGCAGTTCTTC.